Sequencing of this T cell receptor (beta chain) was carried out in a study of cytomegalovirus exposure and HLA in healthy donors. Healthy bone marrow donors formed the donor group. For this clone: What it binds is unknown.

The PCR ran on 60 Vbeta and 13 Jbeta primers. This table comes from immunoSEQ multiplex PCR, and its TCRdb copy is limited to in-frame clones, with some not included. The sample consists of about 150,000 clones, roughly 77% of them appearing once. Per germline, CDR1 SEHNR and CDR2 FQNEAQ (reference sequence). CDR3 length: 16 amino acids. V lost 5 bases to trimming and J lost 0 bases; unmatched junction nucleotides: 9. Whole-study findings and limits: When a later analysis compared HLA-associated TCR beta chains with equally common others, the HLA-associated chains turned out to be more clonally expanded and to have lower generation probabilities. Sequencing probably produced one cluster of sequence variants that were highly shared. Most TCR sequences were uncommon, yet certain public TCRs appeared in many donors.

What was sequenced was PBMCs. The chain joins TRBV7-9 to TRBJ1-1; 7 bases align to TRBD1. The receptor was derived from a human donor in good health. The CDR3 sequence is CASSLGQAFMNTEAFF. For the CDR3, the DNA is TGTGCCAGCAGCCTTGGACAGGCCTTCATGAACACTGAAGCTTTCTTT.